This TCR beta chain was captured in a study of early T cells in non-severe SARS-CoV-2 infection. Whole-study context: Unpaired chains resulted from sequencing bulk RNA of unsorted whole blood. Notes on the study in general: Private and CD4 specificities were missed by VDJdb matching, skewed to anti-spike CD8.

This clonotype was picked up many times. Its antigen remains unidentified. The germline gives CDR1 KGHSH, CDR2 LQKENI. CDR3 length: 14 residues. Unmatched junction bases numbered 6, after V lost 7 bases and J lost 3 bases. Attachment of unique molecular identifiers to individual cDNA molecules was performed. TCRdb re-derived calls from the 5' RACE reads in MiXCR, one entry per CDR3 protein. The data contain tens of thousands of distinct CDR3 sequences, around an eighth of them singletons. The sample was whole blood. V and J are TRBV18 and TRBJ1-3; 7 nucleotides align to TRBD1. The sequence derives from an adult who was a healthcare worker with PCR-confirmed SARS-CoV-2 infection or an uninfected control (not recorded which). CDR3 amino acids: CASLRGLDGNTIYF. CDR3 coding DNA: TGTGCCAGCTTAAGGGGGCTGGATGGAAACACCATATATTTT.